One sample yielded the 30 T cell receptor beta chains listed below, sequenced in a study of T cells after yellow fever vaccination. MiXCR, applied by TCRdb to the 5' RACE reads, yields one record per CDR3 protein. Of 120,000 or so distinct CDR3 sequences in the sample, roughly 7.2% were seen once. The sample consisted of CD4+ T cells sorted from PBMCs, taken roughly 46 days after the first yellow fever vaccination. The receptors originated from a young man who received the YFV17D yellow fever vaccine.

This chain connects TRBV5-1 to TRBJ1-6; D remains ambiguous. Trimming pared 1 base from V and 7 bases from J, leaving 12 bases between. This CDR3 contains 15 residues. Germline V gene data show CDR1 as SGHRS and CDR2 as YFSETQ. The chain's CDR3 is CASSLMSAPNSPLHF. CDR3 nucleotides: TGCGCCAGCAGCTTGATGAGTGCTCCCAATTCACCCCTCCACTTT. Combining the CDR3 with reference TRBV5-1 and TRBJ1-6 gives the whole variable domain KAGVTQTPRYLIKTRGQQVTLSCSPISGHRSVSWYQQTPGQGLQFLFEYFSETQRNKGNFPGRFSGRQFSNSRSEMNVSTLELGDSALYLCASSLMSAPNSPLHFGNGTRLTVT.

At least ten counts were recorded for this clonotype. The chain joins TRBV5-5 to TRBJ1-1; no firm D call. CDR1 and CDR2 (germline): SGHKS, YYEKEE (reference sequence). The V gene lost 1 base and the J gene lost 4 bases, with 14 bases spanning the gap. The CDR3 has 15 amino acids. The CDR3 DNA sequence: TGTGCCAGCAGCTTGCGAAGGGCACTAAGCACTGAAGCTTTCTTT. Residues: CASSLRRALSTEAFF. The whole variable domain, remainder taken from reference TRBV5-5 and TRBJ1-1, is DAGVTQSPTHLIKTRGQQVTLRCSPISGHKSVSWYQQVLGQGPQFIFQYYEKEERGRGNFPDRFSARQFPNYSSELNVNALLLGDSALYLCASSLRRALSTEAFFGQGTRLTVV.

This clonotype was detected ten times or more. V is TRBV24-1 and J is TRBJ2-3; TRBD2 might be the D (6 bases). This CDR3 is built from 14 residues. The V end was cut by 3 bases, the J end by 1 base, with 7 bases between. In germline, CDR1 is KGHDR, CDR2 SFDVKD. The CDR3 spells CATSDPGGTDTQYF. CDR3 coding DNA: TGTGCCACCAGTGATCCGGGGGGCACAGATACGCAGTATTTT.

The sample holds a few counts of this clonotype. CDR3 loop: CASTRWGPNTGELFF. In nucleotides, the CDR3 is TGTGCCAGCACCCGTTGGGGCCCGAACACCGGGGAGCTGTTTTTT. V and J are TRBV12-3 or TRBV12-4 and TRBJ2-2, with D perhaps matching TRBD1 (5 bases). V lost 7 bases and J 0 bases, leaving 12 bases between the germline ends. The CDR3 has 15 amino acids.

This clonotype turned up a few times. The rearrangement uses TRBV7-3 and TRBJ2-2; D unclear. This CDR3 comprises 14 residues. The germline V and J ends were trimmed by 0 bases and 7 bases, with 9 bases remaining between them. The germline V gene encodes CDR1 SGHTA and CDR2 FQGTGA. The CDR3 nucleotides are TGTGCCAGCAGCTTAACCAGTATGGGCGGGGAGCTGTTTTTT. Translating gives CASSLTSMGGELFF.

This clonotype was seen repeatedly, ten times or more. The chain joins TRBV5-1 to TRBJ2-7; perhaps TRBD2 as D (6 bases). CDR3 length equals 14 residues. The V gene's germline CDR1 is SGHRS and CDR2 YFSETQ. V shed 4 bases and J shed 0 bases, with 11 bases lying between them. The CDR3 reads CASSPGSGSYEQYF. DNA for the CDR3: TGCGCCAGCAGCCCCGGTAGCGGCTCCTACGAGCAGTACTTC.

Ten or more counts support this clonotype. In DNA form, the CDR3 reads TGTGCCAGCAGCCATGAGGACCGCTGGAATGAAAAACTGTTTTTT. As protein: CASSHEDRWNEKLFF. This sequence joins TRBV4-2 and TRBJ1-4; no definite D call. CDR1 and CDR2 from the germline V gene are LGHNA and YNFKEQ. This CDR3 contains 15 residues. Trimming pared 3 bases from V and 5 bases from J, leaving 13 bases between.

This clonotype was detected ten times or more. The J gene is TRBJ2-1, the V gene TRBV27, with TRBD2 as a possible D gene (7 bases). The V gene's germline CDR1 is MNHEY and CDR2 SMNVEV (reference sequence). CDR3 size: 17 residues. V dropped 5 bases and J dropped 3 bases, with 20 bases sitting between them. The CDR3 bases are TGTGCCAGCAGTCAATCTTTGGGGGGGGCCGTCTACAATGAGCAGTTCTTC. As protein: CASSQSLGGAVYNEQFF.

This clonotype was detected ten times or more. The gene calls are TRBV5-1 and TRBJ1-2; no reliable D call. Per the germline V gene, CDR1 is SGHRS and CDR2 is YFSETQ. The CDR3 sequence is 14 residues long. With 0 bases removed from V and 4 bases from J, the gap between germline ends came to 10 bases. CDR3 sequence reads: CASSLDGRGYGYTF. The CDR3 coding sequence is TGCGCCAGCAGCTTGGACGGGCGCGGCTATGGCTACACCTTC. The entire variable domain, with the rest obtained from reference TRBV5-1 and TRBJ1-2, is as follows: KAGVTQTPRYLIKTRGQQVTLSCSPISGHRSVSWYQQTPGQGLQFLFEYFSETQRNKGNFPGRFSGRQFSNSRSEMNVSTLELGDSALYLCASSLDGRGYGYTFGSGTRLTVV.

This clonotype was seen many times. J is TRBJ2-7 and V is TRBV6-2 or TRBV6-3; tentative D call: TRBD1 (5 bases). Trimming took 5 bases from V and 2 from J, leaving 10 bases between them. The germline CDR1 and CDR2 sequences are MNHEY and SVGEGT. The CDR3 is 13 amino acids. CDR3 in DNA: TGTGCCAGCAGTCTCAGACAGACCTACGAGCAGTACTTC. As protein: CASSLRQTYEQYF.

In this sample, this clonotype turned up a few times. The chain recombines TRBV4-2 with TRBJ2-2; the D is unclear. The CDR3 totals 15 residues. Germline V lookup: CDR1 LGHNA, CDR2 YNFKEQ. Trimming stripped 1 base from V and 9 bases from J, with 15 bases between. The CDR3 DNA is TGTGCCAGCAGCCAAGGGTCTAACCCCCGCCGGGAGCTGTTTTTT. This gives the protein CASSQGSNPRRELFF.

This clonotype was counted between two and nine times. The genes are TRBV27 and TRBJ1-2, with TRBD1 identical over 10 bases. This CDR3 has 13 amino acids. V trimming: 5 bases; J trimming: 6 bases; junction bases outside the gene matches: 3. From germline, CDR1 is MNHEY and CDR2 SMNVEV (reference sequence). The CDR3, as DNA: TGTGCCAGCAGTCGCGGACAGGGGGATGGCTACACCTTC. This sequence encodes CASSRGQGDGYTF.

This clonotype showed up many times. DNA for the CDR3: TGCGCCAGCAGCTTGGGACAGGTAACCGGGACAGATACGCAGTATTTT. Its translation: CASSLGQVTGTDTQYF. The J gene is TRBJ2-3, the V gene TRBV5-1, with TRBD1 as a possible D gene (6 bases). The germline gives CDR1 SGHRS, CDR2 YFSETQ. The V end lost 0 bases, the J end lost 3 bases, and 14 bases lay between the germline ends. The CDR3 contains 16 residues.

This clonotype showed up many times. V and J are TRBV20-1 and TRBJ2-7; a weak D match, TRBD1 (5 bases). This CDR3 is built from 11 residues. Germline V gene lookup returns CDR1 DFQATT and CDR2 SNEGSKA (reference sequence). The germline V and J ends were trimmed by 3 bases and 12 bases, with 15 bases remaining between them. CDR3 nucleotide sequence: TGCAGTGCTAGTAGCAGGGCGCGAACGTACGTC. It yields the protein CSASSRARTYV.

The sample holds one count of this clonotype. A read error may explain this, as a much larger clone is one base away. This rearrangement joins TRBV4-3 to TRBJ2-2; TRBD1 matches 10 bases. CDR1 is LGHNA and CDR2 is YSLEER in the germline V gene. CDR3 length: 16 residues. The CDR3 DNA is TGCGCCAGCAGCCAAGGGGGACAGGGGAGCACCGGGGAGCTGGTTTTT. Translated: CASSQGGQGSTGELVF.

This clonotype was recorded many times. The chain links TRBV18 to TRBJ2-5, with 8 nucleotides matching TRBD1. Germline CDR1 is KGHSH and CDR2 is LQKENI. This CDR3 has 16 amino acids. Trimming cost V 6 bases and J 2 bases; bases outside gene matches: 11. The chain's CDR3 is CASSRTGQGLQETQYF. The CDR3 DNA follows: TGTGCCAGCTCGAGGACAGGGCAAGGTCTACAAGAGACCCAGTACTTC.

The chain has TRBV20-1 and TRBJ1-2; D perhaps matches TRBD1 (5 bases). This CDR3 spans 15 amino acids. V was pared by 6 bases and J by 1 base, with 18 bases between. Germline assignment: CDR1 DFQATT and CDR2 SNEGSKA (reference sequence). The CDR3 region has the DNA TGCAGTGCGACGGCAGGGCGCTCCCTTAACTATGGCTACACCTTC. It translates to CSATAGRSLNYGYTF.

CDR3 sequence reads: CASSPRREVIFYGYTF. In DNA form, the CDR3 reads TGTGCCAGCAGCCCCCGGAGGGAAGTTATCTTCTATGGCTACACCTTC. V is TRBV3-1 and J is TRBJ1-2; D is undetermined. V lost 4 bases and J 4 bases, leaving 19 bases between the germline ends. Germline V gives CDR1 LGHDT, CDR2 YNNKEL (reference sequence). CDR3 length: 16 amino acids.

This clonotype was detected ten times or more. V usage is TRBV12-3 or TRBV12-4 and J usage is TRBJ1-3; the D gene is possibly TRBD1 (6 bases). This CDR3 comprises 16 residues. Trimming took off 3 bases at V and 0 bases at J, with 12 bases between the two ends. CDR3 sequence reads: CASSFDRPLSGNTIYF. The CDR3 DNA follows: TGTGCCAGCAGTTTTGACAGGCCGCTCTCTGGAAACACCATATATTTT.

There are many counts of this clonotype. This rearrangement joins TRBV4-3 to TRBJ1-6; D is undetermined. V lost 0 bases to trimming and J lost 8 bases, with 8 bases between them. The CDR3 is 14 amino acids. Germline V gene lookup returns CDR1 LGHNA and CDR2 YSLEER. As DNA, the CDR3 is TGCGCCAGCAGCCAAGACTGGGCGGATTCACCCCTCCACTTT. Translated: CASSQDWADSPLHF.

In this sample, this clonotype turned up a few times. DNA for the CDR3: TGTGCCAGCAGCTCCCCCCGCAGGAGCTACAATGAGCAGTTCTTC. Its translation is CASSSPRRSYNEQFF. V and J are TRBV7-2 and TRBJ2-1; D not certain. With 4 bases removed from V and 3 bases from J, the gap between germline ends came to 13 bases. This CDR3 comprises 15 residues. CDR1 is SGHTA and CDR2 is FQGNSA in the germline V gene.

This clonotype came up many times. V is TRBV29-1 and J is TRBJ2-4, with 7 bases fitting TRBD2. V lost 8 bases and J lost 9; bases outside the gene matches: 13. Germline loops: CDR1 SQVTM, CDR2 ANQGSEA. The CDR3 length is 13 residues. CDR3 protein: CSSRARGGSIQYF. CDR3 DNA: TGCAGCTCCAGGGCGCGGGGCGGGAGCATTCAGTACTTC.

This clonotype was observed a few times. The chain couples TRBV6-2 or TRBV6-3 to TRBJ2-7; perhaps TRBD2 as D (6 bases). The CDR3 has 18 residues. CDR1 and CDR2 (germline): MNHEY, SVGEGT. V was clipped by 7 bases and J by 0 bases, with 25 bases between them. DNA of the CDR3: TGTGCCAGCACACCGCGGCGGGGAACTATCAAGAGCTCCTACGAGCAGTACGTC. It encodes CASTPRRGTIKSSYEQYV.

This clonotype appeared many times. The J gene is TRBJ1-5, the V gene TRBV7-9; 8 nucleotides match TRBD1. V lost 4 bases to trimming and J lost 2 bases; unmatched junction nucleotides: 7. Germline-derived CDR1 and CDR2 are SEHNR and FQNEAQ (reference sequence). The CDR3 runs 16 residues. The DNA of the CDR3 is TGTGCCAGCAGCTCTCAGGGGGCGCGTGGCAATCAGCCCCAGCATTTT. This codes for CASSSQGARGNQPQHF.

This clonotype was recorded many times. CDR3 DNA: TGCGCCAGCAGGCTAGCGGCTAACACCGGGGAGCTGTTTTTT. Protein sequence: CASRLAANTGELFF. The chain employs TRBV5-1 and TRBJ2-2, with TRBD2 identical over 7 bases. V trimming: 5 bases; J trimming: 2 bases; junction bases outside the gene matches: 3. Germline assignment: CDR1 SGHRS and CDR2 YFSETQ. The CDR3 loop spans 14 amino acids.

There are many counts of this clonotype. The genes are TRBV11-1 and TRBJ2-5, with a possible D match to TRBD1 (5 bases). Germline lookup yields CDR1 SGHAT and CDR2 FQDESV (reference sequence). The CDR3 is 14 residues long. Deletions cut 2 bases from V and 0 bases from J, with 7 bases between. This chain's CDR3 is CASSLQGYQETQYF. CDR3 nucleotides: TGTGCCAGCAGCTTACAGGGATACCAAGAGACCCAGTACTTC.

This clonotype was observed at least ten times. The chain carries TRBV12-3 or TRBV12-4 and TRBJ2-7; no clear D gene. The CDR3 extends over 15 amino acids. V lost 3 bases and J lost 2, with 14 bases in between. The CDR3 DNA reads TGTGCCAGCAGTTTGGGCGTCCGGTCCGCCTACGAGCAGTACTTC. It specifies CASSLGVRSAYEQYF.

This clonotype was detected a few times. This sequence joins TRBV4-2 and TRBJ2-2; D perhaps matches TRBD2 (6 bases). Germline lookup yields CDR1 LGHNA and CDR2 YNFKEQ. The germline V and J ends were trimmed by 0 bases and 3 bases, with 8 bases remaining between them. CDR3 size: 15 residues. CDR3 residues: CASSQERGYTGELFF. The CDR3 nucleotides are TGTGCCAGCAGCCAAGAGCGGGGATACACCGGGGAGCTGTTTTTT.

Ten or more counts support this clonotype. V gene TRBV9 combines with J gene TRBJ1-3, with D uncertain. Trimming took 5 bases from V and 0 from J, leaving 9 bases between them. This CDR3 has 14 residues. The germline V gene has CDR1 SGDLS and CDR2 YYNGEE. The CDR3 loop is CASRDINSGNTIYF. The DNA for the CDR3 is TGTGCCAGCAGAGACATCAACTCTGGAAACACCATATATTTT. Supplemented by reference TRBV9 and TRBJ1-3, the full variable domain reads DSGVTQTPKHLITATGQRVTLRCSPRSGDLSVYWYQQSLDQGLQFLIQYYNGEERAKGNILERFSAQQFPDLHSELNLSSLELGDSALYFCASRDINSGNTIYFGEGSWLTVV.

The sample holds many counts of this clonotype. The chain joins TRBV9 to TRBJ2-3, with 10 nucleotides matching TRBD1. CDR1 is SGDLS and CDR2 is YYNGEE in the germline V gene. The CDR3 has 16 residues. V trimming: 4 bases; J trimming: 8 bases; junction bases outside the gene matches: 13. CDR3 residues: CASSLGTGVMRGTQYF. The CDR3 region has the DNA TGTGCCAGCAGCCTGGGGACAGGGGTAATGCGTGGTACGCAGTATTTT.